A single sample is the source of the 2 T cell receptor beta chains below, sequenced in a study of tumor-infiltrating lymphocytes in oesophageal squamous cell carcinoma. TCRdb ran MiXCR on the PCR reads and lists one entry per CDR3 protein. This table holds tens of thousands of distinct CDR3 sequences, about 35% found once. The source material was esophageal tumor tissue. These receptors all come from a female donor with esophageal squamous cell carcinoma.

This clonotype was seen repeatedly, ten times or more. With a much larger clone just one base away, this may be a read error. This chain joins TRBV28 and TRBJ2-7; 14 nucleotides line up with TRBD2. J was trimmed by 7 bases and V by 4 bases; bases with no gene match: 6. The germline V gene encodes CDR1 MDHEN and CDR2 SYDVKM. The CDR3 is 15 amino acids. The CDR3 DNA is TGTGCCAGCAGTTGGGGACTAGCGGGAGTGGGAGAGCAGTACTTC. It translates to CASSWGLAGVGEQYF.

The chain joins TRBV7-2 to TRBJ1-6; D unresolved. The V gene's germline CDR1 is SGHTA and CDR2 FQGNSA. Trimming took off 5 bases at V and 7 bases at J, with 15 bases between the two ends. The CDR3 covers 15 residues. The CDR3: CASSEPRAGNSPLHF. Here the CDR3 DNA reads TGTGCCAGCAGCGAGCCTAGGGCTGGGAATTCACCCCTCCACTTT. Drawing the rest from reference TRBV7-2 and TRBJ1-6, the complete variable domain is GAGVSQSPSNKVTEKGKDVELRCDPISGHTALYWYRQSLGQGLEFLIYFQGNSAPDKSGLPSDRFSAERTGGSVSTLTIQRTQQEDSAVYLCASSEPRAGNSPLHFGNGTRLTVT.